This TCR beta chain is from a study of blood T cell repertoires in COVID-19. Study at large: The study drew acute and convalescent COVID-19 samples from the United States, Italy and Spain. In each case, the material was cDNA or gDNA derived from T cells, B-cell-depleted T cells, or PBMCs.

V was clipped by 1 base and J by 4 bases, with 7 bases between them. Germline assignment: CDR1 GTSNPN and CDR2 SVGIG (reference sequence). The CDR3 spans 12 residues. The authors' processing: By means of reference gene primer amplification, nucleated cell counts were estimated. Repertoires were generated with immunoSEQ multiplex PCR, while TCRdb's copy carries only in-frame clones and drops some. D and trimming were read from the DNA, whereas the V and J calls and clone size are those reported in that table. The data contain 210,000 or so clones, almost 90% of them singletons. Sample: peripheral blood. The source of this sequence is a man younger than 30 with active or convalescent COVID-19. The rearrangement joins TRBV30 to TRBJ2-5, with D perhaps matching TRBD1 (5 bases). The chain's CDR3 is CAWSGGGETQYF. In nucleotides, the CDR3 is TGTGCCTGGAGTGGGGGCGGAGAGACCCAGTACTTC.